The sequence of this T cell receptor (beta chain) was determined in a study of blood T cells in healthy people across ages. General observations from the study: The fall in TCR beta diversity per million T cells was roughly linear with age. Diversity figures derived from one million T cells were judged to underestimate the true value.

There are many counts of this clonotype. Antigen: not known. At one end the junction does not follow the germline gene, possibly because of a read error. Primers used in a second PCR of about 7 to 12 cycles were a sample-barcoded 5' primer and a J-beta primer mix. From the 5' RACE reads, TCRdb called clonotypes with MiXCR, one entry per CDR3 protein. The sample yields 710,000 or so distinct CDR3 sequences, 32% seen once. Germline V gene data show CDR1 as SSHAT and CDR2 as FNYEAQ (reference sequence). The CDR3 has 16 residues. The specimen sequenced was blood. The source is an elderly woman in good health. The chain uses TRBV7-7 and TRBJ2-5, with TRBD1 matching 7 bases. Here the CDR3 DNA reads TGTGCTAGCAGCTTAGGGGCAGGGGGTATTGGCGGGACCCAGTACTTC. Translating gives CASSLGAGGIGGTQYF.